What follows are 2 T cell receptor beta chains derived from one specimen sequenced in a study of regulatory T cells in long-lasting Graves disease. Stated time point: persistent/refractory GD, antithyroid drugs over 5 years with positive TRAb. Construction of the TCR library relied on RNA isolated from PBMCs. With iRepertoire HTBI primers and Arm-PCR of CDR3 regions, TCR beta libraries were built. MiXCR, run by TCRdb on the multiplex PCR reads, gives a single entry per CDR3 protein. Of 400,000 to 500,000 distinct CDR3 sequences in the sample, around 20% were seen once. The sample here was peripheral blood mononuclear cells (PBMCs), taken when the disease was refractory, from a patient treated with antithyroid drugs. These receptor sequences come from a female donor with Graves disease.

Many counts were recorded for this clonotype. The chain combines TRBV20-1 with TRBJ1-1, with D possibly being TRBD1 (5 bases). Germline V gene data show CDR1 as DFQATT and CDR2 as SNEGSKA (reference sequence). CDR3 length: 11 amino acids. Trimming pared 3 bases from V and 9 bases from J, leaving 11 bases between. The CDR3 DNA sequence: TGCAGTGCTAGTTCCGGGACTAAAGCTTTCTTT. This encodes CSASSGTKAFF.

V usage is TRBV11-2 and J usage is TRBJ1-1; D is unresolved. The CDR3 spans 15 residues. CDR1 SGHAT and CDR2 FQNNGV come from the germline V gene. The V end lost 5 bases, the J end lost 1 base, and 14 bases lay between the germline ends. CDR3 protein: CASSAYSKENTEAFF. The CDR3 nucleotides are TGTGCCAGCAGCGCCTACTCGAAGGAGAACACTGAAGCTTTCTTT. Supplemented by reference TRBV11-2 and TRBJ1-1, the full variable domain reads EAGVAQSPRYKIIEKRQSVAFWCNPISGHATLYWYQQILGQGPKLLIQFQNNGVVDDSQLPKDRFSAERLKGVDSTLKIQPAKLEDSAVYLCASSAYSKENTEAFFGQGTRLTVV.